The entry below describes one T cell receptor beta chain. Antigen: not known. This sample is part of a study of long-term antiretroviral therapy in people with HIV. General study points: Blood obtained between 2004 and 2017 may reflect older ART regimens.

CDR3 length: 15 amino acids. CDR1 is GTSNPN and CDR2 is SVGIG in the germline V gene (reference sequence). Trimming took 0 bases from V and 3 from J, leaving 14 bases between them. With survey level as its setting, the immunoSEQ assay was v3.0. Sequenced by immunoSEQ multiplex PCR; TCRdb stores in-frame clones only, minus some. The sample contains 20,000 to 25,000 clones, 70% to 90% of which appear only once. Every specimen held between about 0.9-10 million cryopreserved PBMC. These were thawed and washed before DNA extraction. The chain employs TRBV30 and TRBJ1-2; a possible D gene is TRBD1 (6 bases). The specimen comprised unsorted PBMCs, sampled 4 years after starting antiretroviral therapy. The clonotype comes from a man between 18 and 29 years old with HIV. CDR3 in amino acids: CAWSVSPDSDYGYTF. The CDR3 nucleotides read TGTGCCTGGAGTGTATCCCCGGACAGCGACTATGGCTACACCTTC.